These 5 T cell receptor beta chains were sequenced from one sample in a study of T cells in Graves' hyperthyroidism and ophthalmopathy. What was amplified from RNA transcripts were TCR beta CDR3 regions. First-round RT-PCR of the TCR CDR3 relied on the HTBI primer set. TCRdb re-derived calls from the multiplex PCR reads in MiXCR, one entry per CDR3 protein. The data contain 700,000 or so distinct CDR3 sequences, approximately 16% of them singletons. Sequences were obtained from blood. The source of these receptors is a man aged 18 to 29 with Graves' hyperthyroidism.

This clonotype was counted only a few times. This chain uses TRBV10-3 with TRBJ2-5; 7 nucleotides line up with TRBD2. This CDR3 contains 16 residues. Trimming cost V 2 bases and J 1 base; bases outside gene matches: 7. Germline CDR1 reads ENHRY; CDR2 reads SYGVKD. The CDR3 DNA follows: TGTGCCATCAGTGAGAAAAAAGCGGGGTTCCAAGAGACCCAGTACTTC. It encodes CAISEKKAGFQETQYF.

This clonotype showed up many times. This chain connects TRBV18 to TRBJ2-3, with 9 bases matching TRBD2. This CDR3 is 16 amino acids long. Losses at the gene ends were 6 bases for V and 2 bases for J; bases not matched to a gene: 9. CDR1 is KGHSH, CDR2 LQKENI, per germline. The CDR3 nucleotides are TGTGCCAGCTCCCATCCTAGCGGGACAGTCACAGATACGCAGTATTTT. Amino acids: CASSHPSGTVTDTQYF.

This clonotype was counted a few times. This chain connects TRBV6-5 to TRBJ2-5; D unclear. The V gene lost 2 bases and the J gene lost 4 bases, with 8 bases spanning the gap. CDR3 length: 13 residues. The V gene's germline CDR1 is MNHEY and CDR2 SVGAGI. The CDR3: CASSYGWGETQYF. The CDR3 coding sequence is TGTGCCAGCAGTTACGGGTGGGGAGAGACCCAGTACTTC.

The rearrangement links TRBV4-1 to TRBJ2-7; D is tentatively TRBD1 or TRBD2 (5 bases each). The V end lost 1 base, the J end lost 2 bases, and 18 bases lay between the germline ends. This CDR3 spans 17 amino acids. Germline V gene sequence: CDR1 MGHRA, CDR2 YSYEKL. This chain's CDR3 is CASSQGPVGTEPYEQYF. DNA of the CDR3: TGCGCCAGCAGCCAAGGGCCTGTTGGGACGGAGCCCTACGAGCAGTACTTC.

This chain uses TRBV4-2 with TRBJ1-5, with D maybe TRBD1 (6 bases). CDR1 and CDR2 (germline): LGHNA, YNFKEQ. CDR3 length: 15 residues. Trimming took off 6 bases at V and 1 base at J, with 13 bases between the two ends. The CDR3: CASSLRRGSNQPQHF. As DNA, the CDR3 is TGTGCCAGCAGTCTCCGCAGGGGCAGCAATCAGCCCCAGCATTTT.